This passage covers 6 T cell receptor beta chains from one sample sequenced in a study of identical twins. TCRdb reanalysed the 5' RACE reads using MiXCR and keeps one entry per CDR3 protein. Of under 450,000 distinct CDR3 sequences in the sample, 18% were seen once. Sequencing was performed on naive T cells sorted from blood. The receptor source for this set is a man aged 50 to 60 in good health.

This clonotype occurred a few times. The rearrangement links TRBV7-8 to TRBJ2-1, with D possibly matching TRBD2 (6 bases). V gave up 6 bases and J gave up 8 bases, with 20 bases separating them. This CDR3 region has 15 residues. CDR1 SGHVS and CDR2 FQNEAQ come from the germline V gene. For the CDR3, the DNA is TGTGCCAGCAGTTACGGGAGAGGAGGGTGGTATGAGCAGTTCTTC. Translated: CASSYGRGGWYEQFF.

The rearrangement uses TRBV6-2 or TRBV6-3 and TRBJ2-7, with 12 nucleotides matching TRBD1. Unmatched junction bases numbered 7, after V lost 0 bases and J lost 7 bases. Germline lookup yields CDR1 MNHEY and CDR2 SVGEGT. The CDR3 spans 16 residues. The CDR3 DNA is TGTGCCAGCAGTTACTCACCGGGACAGGGGGCGAAGGAGCAGTACTTC. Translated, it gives CASSYSPGQGAKEQYF.

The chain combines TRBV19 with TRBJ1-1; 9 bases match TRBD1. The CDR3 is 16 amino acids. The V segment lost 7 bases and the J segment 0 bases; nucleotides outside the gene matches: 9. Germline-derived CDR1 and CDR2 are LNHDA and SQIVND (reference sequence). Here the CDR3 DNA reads TGTGCCAGTACCTCGGGACAGGGTATCATGAACACTGAAGCTTTCTTT. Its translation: CASTSGQGIMNTEAFF.

The CDR3, as DNA: TGTGCCAGCAGCCAAGAAGGTCTGGGTCCGGTTGAGACCCAGTACTTC. The encoded protein is CASSQEGLGPVETQYF. The rearrangement joins TRBV4-2 to TRBJ2-5, with D unclear. The CDR3 extends over 16 amino acids. The germline CDR1 and CDR2 sequences are LGHNA and YNFKEQ. V lost 0 bases and J lost 5, with 16 bases in between.

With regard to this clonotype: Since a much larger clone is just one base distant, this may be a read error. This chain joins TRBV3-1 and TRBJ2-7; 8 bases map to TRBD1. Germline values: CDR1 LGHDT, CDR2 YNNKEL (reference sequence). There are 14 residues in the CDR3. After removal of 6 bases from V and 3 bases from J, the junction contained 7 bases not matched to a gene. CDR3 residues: CASRYRGELYEQYF. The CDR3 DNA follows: TGTGCCAGCAGATACAGGGGGGAGCTCTACGAGCAGTACTTC.

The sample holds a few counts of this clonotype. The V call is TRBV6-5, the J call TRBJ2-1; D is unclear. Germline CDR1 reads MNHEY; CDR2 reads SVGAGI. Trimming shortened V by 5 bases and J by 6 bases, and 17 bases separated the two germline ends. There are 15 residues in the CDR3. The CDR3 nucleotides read TGTGCCAGCAGTAACCCCCTGGCGGTGCCCAATGAGCAGTTCTTC. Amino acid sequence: CASSNPLAVPNEQFF.